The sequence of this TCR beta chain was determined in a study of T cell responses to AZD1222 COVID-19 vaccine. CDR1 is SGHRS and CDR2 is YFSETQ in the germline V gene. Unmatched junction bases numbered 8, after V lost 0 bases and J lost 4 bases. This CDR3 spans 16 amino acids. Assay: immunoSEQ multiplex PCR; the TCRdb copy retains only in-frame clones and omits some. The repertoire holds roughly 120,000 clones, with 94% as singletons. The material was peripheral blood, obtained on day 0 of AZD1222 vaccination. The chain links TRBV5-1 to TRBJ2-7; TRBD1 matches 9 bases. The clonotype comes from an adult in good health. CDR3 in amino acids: CASSLAPGQGMYEQYF. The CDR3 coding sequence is TGCGCCAGCAGCTTGGCTCCGGGACAGGGCATGTACGAGCAGTACTTC.